This is a list of T cell receptor beta chains from one sample in a study of cytotoxic CD8 clonotypes in ibrutinib-treated CLL. The table came from immunoSEQ multiplex PCR; TCRdb's copy has only in-frame clones and leaves some out. The sample shows nearly 85,000 clones, roughly three quarters of them seen only once. Specimen: PBMCs, collected after 12 months of ibrutinib treatment. Receptor source: a human donor with chronic lymphocytic leukemia. The CDR3 runs from the conserved cysteine through the conserved F or W. A D gene is named only where the DNA matches it firmly. Rows give clone size only sometimes, using once, few, many, or a class for an expanded clone.

-	TRBV5-1	TRBJ1-1	-	TGCGCCAGCAGCTTGGGGGCTGAAGCTTTCTTT	CASSLGAEAFF
-	TRBV5-1	TRBJ2-5	-	TGCGCCAGCAGCTTGAATGGCCGGCAAGAGACCCAGTACTTC	CASSLNGRQETQYF
TRBD2	TRBV11-3	TRBJ2-1	-	TGTGCCAGCAGCTTAGTTTCGGGGGGGAGTGAGCAGTTCTTC	CASSLVSGGSEQFF
TRBD2	TRBV27	TRBJ2-7	-	TGTGCCAGCAGTTTGGGACTAGCGGGTTCCGAGCAGTACTTC	CASSLGLAGSEQYF
TRBD2	TRBV4-3	TRBJ2-1	-	TGCGCCAGCAGCCAAGCTCCTAGCGGGGGGGACTCCTACAATGAGCAGTTCTTC	CASSQAPSGGDSYNEQFF
-	TRBV11-2	TRBJ1-5	once	TGTGCCAGCAGCTTTAACGGAAATCAGCCCCAGCATTTT	CASSFNGNQPQHF
-	TRBV10-3	TRBJ1-2	-	TGTGCCATCAGTGCAGGGGAAGGCTATGGCTACACCTTC	CAISAGEGYGYTF
-	TRBV28	TRBJ2-3	-	TGTGCCAGCAGTTTATCGCGGGATACGCAGTATTTT	CASSLSRDTQYF
TRBD1	TRBV5-1	TRBJ2-7	-	TGCGCCAGCAGCTCCCGACAGGGCCCCTACGAGCAGTACTTC	CASSSRQGPYEQYF
-	TRBV19	TRBJ1-5	-	TGTGCCAGTAGTATGAAAGGGCCCCAGCATTTT	CASSMKGPQHF
-	TRBV28	TRBJ1-4	-	TGTGGCTCCCGCCAGGGTAATGAAAAACTGTTTTTT	CGSRQGNEKLFF
-	TRBV30	TRBJ1-2	-	TGTGCCTGGAGGGGGGACATCTATGGCTACACCTTC	CAWRGDIYGYTF
-	TRBV7-6	TRBJ2-2	-	TGTGCCAGCAGCTTAGCTCCGGGCACCGGGGAGCTGTTTTTT	CASSLAPGTGELFF
-	TRBV2	TRBJ1-2	few	TGTGCCAGCAGTGGAGAGCCCACCCTTTATGGCTACACCTTC	CASSGEPTLYGYTF
-	TRBV5-1	TRBJ2-1	-	TGCGCCAGCAGCTTGGTAGGACTTCGAAGCTCCTACAATGAGCAGTTCTTC	CASSLVGLRSSYNEQFF
-	TRBV6-5	TRBJ2-5	-	TGTGCCAGCAGTTCTAGTGGAGAGACCCAGTACTTC	CASSSSGETQYF
-	TRBV21-1	TRBJ1-5	-	TGTGCCAGCAGCCACCGACAGGATCAGCCCCAGCATTTT	CASSHRQDQPQHF
-	TRBV5-1	TRBJ1-1	-	TGCGCCAGCAGCCCGTGGTTGGGGGCGTTGACTGAAGCTTTCTTT	CASSPWLGALTEAFF
TRBD1	TRBV7-2	TRBJ1-2	-	TGTGCCAGCAGCTTGGGACAGGGCGGCCTCTATGGCTACACCTTC	CASSLGQGGLYGYTF
-	TRBV4-1	TRBJ2-6	-	TGCGCCAGCAGCCAAACGGACAGGAGGGTTGGGACTGGGGCCAACGTCCTGACTTTC	CASSQTDRRVGTGANVLTF
-	TRBV4-2	TRBJ2-6	-	TGTGCCAGCAGACGTTCGGAACAGAGCTCTGGGGCCAACGTCCTGACTTTC	CASRRSEQSSGANVLTF
TRBD1	TRBV6-5	TRBJ2-3	-	TGTGCCAGCAGTTACGGGACAGGGGGCACAGATACGCAGTATTTT	CASSYGTGGTDTQYF
-	TRBV7-7	TRBJ2-7	-	TGTGCTAGCAGCTTGGGGCAGGGCGACGAGCAGTACTTC	CASSLGQGDEQYF
TRBD1	TRBV10-3	TRBJ2-3	-	TGTGCCATCAGGGGACAGGTCGGAGCAGATACGCAGTATTTT	CAIRGQVGADTQYF
-	TRBV7-2	TRBJ1-5	few	TGTGCCAGCAGCCCAGACAGGTTCGGGCAGCCCCAGCATTTT	CASSPDRFGQPQHF
-	TRBV7-3	TRBJ2-2	-	TGTGCCAGCAGCATACACAGGGACACCGGGGAGCTGTTTTTT	CASSIHRDTGELFF
TRBD2	TRBV27	TRBJ2-5	-	TGTGCCAGCCGGCCCTGGACTAGCGCCTACCAAGAGACCCAGTACTTC	CASRPWTSAYQETQYF
TRBD1	TRBV28	TRBJ1-2	-	TGTGCCAGCAGATCAGGGGGACCTTACTATGGCTACACCTTC	CASRSGGPYYGYTF
-	TRBV7-6	TRBJ1-2	few	TGTGCCAGCAGCTTAGACGGGGGCTCATTAATCCCTGTTTATGGCTACACCTTC	CASSLDGGSLIPVYGYTF
-	TRBV2	TRBJ2-5	many	TGTGCCAGCAGTGAAGAGACCCAGTACTTC	CASSEETQYF
-	TRBV6-5	TRBJ2-1	few	TGTGCCAGCAGTGACTCTAGCGACAATGAGCAGTTCTTC	CASSDSSDNEQFF
-	TRBV18	TRBJ2-1	-	TGTGCCAGCTCCCCAACCCGGGGGGCAATTGATGAGCAGTTCTTC	CASSPTRGAIDEQFF